A selection of T cell receptor beta chains follows, all from one sample in a study of shared clonotypes between healthy human individuals. Data came from immunoSEQ multiplex PCR; TCRdb stores just in-frame clones and leaves some out. The sample lists about 700,000 clones; under 95% were seen once. The sample was naive CD8+ T cells sorted from blood. Receptors were obtained from a man aged 25 to 45 in good health. CDR3s include the opening cysteine and the closing phenylalanine or tryptophan. Fields, in order: clone size, J gene, D gene, V gene, CDR3 DNA, CDR3 protein. D genes are given only for firm matches. Rows may omit the clone size; those that give it use once, few, many or a size class.

clone size: NA; J gene: TRBJ2-5; D gene: TRBD1; V gene: TRBV10-1; CDR3 DNA: TGCGCCAGCAGCCGGGACAGACAAGAGACCCAGTACTTC; CDR3 protein: CASSRDRQETQYF
clone size: NA; J gene: TRBJ1-1; D gene: TRBD1; V gene: TRBV10-3; CDR3 DNA: TGTGCCATCAGTGACCCGGGACAGGGGAACACTGAAGCTTTCTTT; CDR3 protein: CAISDPGQGNTEAFF
clone size: NA; J gene: TRBJ2-1; D gene: NA; V gene: TRBV19; CDR3 DNA: TGTGCCAGTAGTCTGCGGGGAGCCTACAATGAGCAGTTCTTC; CDR3 protein: CASSLRGAYNEQFF
clone size: NA; J gene: TRBJ2-7; D gene: TRBD2; V gene: TRBV9; CDR3 DNA: TGTGCCAGCAGCGTAGGTAGCGGGACGTTCTACGAGCAGTACTTC; CDR3 protein: CASSVGSGTFYEQYF
clone size: NA; J gene: TRBJ2-1; D gene: NA; V gene: TRBV6-1; CDR3 DNA: TGTGCCAGCAGTGTATATCGGCCTACGAGCTCCTACAATGAGCAGTTCTTC; CDR3 protein: CASSVYRPTSSYNEQFF
clone size: NA; J gene: TRBJ2-3; D gene: NA; V gene: TRBV23-1; CDR3 DNA: TGCGCCAGCAGTCAACGGAGAGATACGCAGTATTTT; CDR3 protein: CASSQRRDTQYF
clone size: NA; J gene: TRBJ2-7; D gene: NA; V gene: TRBV11-2; CDR3 DNA: TGTGCCAGCAGCTTTGCCGGAGCCGACGAGCAGTACTTC; CDR3 protein: CASSFAGADEQYF
clone size: NA; J gene: TRBJ2-2; D gene: NA; V gene: TRBV2; CDR3 DNA: TGTGCCAGCAGTGTATGGGCTAGATGGGCGAGGGCCGGGGAGCTGTTTTTT; CDR3 protein: CASSVWARWARAGELFF
clone size: NA; J gene: TRBJ2-1; D gene: NA; V gene: TRBV7-6; CDR3 DNA: TGTGCCAGCAGCTTAAGGCAGATTTACTACAATGAGCAGTTCTTC; CDR3 protein: CASSLRQIYYNEQFF
clone size: few; J gene: TRBJ1-3; D gene: NA; V gene: TRBV7-9; CDR3 DNA: TGTGCCAGCAGCCCCGGACAGTCCATGGTGAACACCATATATTTT; CDR3 protein: CASSPGQSMVNTIYF
clone size: few; J gene: TRBJ2-1; D gene: NA; V gene: TRBV29-1; CDR3 DNA: TGCAGCGTCCTAGGGTTAGATGAGCAGTTCTTC; CDR3 protein: CSVLGLDEQFF
clone size: NA; J gene: TRBJ1-2; D gene: NA; V gene: TRBV19; CDR3 DNA: TGTGCCAGTAGTATATTTACCCAGGGCCATGGCTACACCTTC; CDR3 protein: CASSIFTQGHGYTF
clone size: NA; J gene: TRBJ2-1; D gene: NA; V gene: TRBV27; CDR3 DNA: TGTGCCAGCAGTCACAACCCCAATGAGCAGTTCTTC; CDR3 protein: CASSHNPNEQFF
clone size: NA; J gene: TRBJ1-5; D gene: NA; V gene: TRBV5-4; CDR3 DNA: TGTGCCAGCAGCTTTGGAGGGAGGGGGGGCAATCAGCCCCAGCATTTT; CDR3 protein: CASSFGGRGGNQPQHF
clone size: NA; J gene: TRBJ2-1; D gene: TRBD2; V gene: TRBV28; CDR3 DNA: TGTGCCAGCAGGGGACTAGCGGGAGTTAATGAGCAGTTCTTC; CDR3 protein: CASRGLAGVNEQFF
clone size: NA; J gene: TRBJ2-1; D gene: TRBD2; V gene: TRBV5-6; CDR3 DNA: TGTGCCAGCAGAGCGACAGCGGGAAGTGGTTATAGCTACAATGAGCAGTTCTTC; CDR3 protein: CASRATAGSGYSYNEQFF
clone size: NA; J gene: TRBJ2-5; D gene: TRBD1; V gene: TRBV28; CDR3 DNA: TGTGCCAGCAGTCCCTACCGACAGGGGGTCCAAGAGACCCAGTACTTC; CDR3 protein: CASSPYRQGVQETQYF
clone size: NA; J gene: TRBJ2-2; D gene: TRBD2; V gene: TRBV29-1; CDR3 DNA: TGCAGCGTTGAAGGCGGGAGCACCGGGGAGCTGTTTTTT; CDR3 protein: CSVEGGSTGELFF
clone size: NA; J gene: TRBJ2-7; D gene: NA; V gene: TRBV2; CDR3 DNA: TGTGCCAGCAGTGAAGTTGGCCTCTCCTACGAGCAGTACTTC; CDR3 protein: CASSEVGLSYEQYF
clone size: NA; J gene: TRBJ1-2; D gene: NA; V gene: TRBV5-5; CDR3 DNA: TGTGCCAGCAGCTTCGACAGGAACCCCTATGGCTACACCTTC; CDR3 protein: CASSFDRNPYGYTF
clone size: NA; J gene: TRBJ1-5; D gene: NA; V gene: TRBV6-1; CDR3 DNA: TGTGCCAGCAGTGCCCCAACTCCAACAGGGTATGATCAGCCCCAGCATTTT; CDR3 protein: CASSAPTPTGYDQPQHF
clone size: NA; J gene: TRBJ2-3; D gene: NA; V gene: TRBV27; CDR3 DNA: TGTGCCAGCAGTTTACTAGCGACAGGTGGCACAGATACGCAGTATTTT; CDR3 protein: CASSLLATGGTDTQYF
clone size: NA; J gene: TRBJ2-2; D gene: NA; V gene: TRBV9; CDR3 DNA: TGTGCCAGCAGCGGGCTTGGCGGGGAGCTGTTTTTT; CDR3 protein: CASSGLGGELFF
clone size: once; J gene: TRBJ1-1; D gene: NA; V gene: TRBV5-5; CDR3 DNA: TGTGCCAGCAGCTTTACAGGGAGTGAAGCTTTCTTT; CDR3 protein: CASSFTGSEAFF
clone size: NA; J gene: TRBJ2-3; D gene: TRBD2; V gene: TRBV28; CDR3 DNA: TGTGCCAGCAGTTTTCTAGCGGGAGTGAGGGATACGCAGTATTTT; CDR3 protein: CASSFLAGVRDTQYF
clone size: NA; J gene: TRBJ2-5; D gene: TRBD2; V gene: TRBV15; CDR3 DNA: TGTGCCACCAGAAGAGTCCCTAGCGGGAGTATCCGAGAGACCCAGTACTTC; CDR3 protein: CATRRVPSGSIRETQYF
clone size: NA; J gene: TRBJ2-1; D gene: TRBD2; V gene: TRBV5-8; CDR3 DNA: TGTGCCAGCAGCTTAGGACTAGCGGGAATTGAGCAGTTCTTC; CDR3 protein: CASSLGLAGIEQFF
clone size: NA; J gene: TRBJ2-7; D gene: TRBD1; V gene: TRBV4-2; CDR3 DNA: TGTGCCAGCAGCAACCCGGGACAGGGGACCTACGAGCAGTACTTC; CDR3 protein: CASSNPGQGTYEQYF
clone size: NA; J gene: TRBJ2-5; D gene: NA; V gene: TRBV15; CDR3 DNA: TGTGCCACCAGCCCCTTGGGGGTTGTGGACCAAGAGACCCAGTACTTC; CDR3 protein: CATSPLGVVDQETQYF
clone size: once; J gene: TRBJ1-5; D gene: NA; V gene: TRBV18; CDR3 DNA: TGTGCCAGCTCACCAAGTGGGACGGATCAGCCCCAGCATTTT; CDR3 protein: CASSPSGTDQPQHF
clone size: NA; J gene: TRBJ2-3; D gene: NA; V gene: TRBV9; CDR3 DNA: TGTGCCAGCAGCCCCCCCTCTTATACGCAGTATTTT; CDR3 protein: CASSPPSYTQYF
clone size: NA; J gene: TRBJ2-7; D gene: NA; V gene: TRBV28; CDR3 DNA: TGTGCCACCCGCGAAGGATTTGGGGTTGACGAGCAGTACTTC; CDR3 protein: CATREGFGVDEQYF
clone size: NA; J gene: TRBJ1-2; D gene: NA; V gene: TRBV29-1; CDR3 DNA: TGCAGCGTTGAAGATCAAGGGAGATTGTATGGCTACACCTTC; CDR3 protein: CSVEDQGRLYGYTF
clone size: NA; J gene: TRBJ2-4; D gene: TRBD2; V gene: TRBV14; CDR3 DNA: TGTGCCAGCAGCCAGCTAGCGGATTCCAAAAACATTCAGTACTTC; CDR3 protein: CASSQLADSKNIQYF
clone size: NA; J gene: TRBJ1-5; D gene: NA; V gene: TRBV28; CDR3 DNA: TGTGCCAGCAGTAGTGGCTTGGAAAATCAGCCCCAGCATTTT; CDR3 protein: CASSSGLENQPQHF
clone size: NA; J gene: TRBJ2-7; D gene: TRBD1; V gene: TRBV19; CDR3 DNA: TGTGCCAGTAAGGCCGCGACAGGGGGGACCTACGAGCAGTACTTC; CDR3 protein: CASKAATGGTYEQYF
clone size: once; J gene: TRBJ2-1; D gene: TRBD1; V gene: TRBV7-9; CDR3 DNA: TGTGCCAGCAGCCTGGGACAGGGGGTGGGGAATGAGCAGTTCTTC; CDR3 protein: CASSLGQGVGNEQFF
clone size: NA; J gene: TRBJ2-7; D gene: NA; V gene: TRBV7-6; CDR3 DNA: TGTGCCAGCAGCCAAGGGACGGCACCCTACGAGCAGTACTTC; CDR3 protein: CASSQGTAPYEQYF
clone size: once; J gene: TRBJ1-1; D gene: NA; V gene: TRBV4-3; CDR3 DNA: TGCGCCAGCAGCCAAGGGGTAGGGATCACTGAAGCTTTCTTT; CDR3 protein: CASSQGVGITEAFF
clone size: NA; J gene: TRBJ2-1; D gene: TRBD2; V gene: TRBV19; CDR3 DNA: TGTGCCAGTAGTGTCACTAGCGGGATCTTAAATGAGCAGTTCTTC; CDR3 protein: CASSVTSGILNEQFF
clone size: NA; J gene: TRBJ2-7; D gene: NA; V gene: TRBV5-6; CDR3 DNA: TGTGCCAGCAGTCCGGGGGCCTTGGGATACGAGCAGTACTTC; CDR3 protein: CASSPGALGYEQYF
clone size: NA; J gene: TRBJ2-2; D gene: TRBD1; V gene: TRBV9; CDR3 DNA: TGTGCCAGCAGCGCCGGGACAGGTACTATAGGTACGAACACCGGGGAGCTGTTTTTT; CDR3 protein: CASSAGTGTIGTNTGELFF
clone size: NA; J gene: TRBJ2-7; D gene: NA; V gene: TRBV15; CDR3 DNA: TGTGCCACCAGCAGAGATACCTACGAGCAGTACTTC; CDR3 protein: CATSRDTYEQYF
clone size: NA; J gene: TRBJ2-7; D gene: NA; V gene: TRBV27; CDR3 DNA: TGTGCCAGCAGTTTGAGGGAAACCTACGAGCAGTACTTC; CDR3 protein: CASSLRETYEQYF
clone size: NA; J gene: TRBJ2-3; D gene: NA; V gene: TRBV6-5; CDR3 DNA: TGTGCCAGCAGTTCGGGGGTAGATACGCAGTATTTT; CDR3 protein: CASSSGVDTQYF
clone size: NA; J gene: TRBJ2-2; D gene: NA; V gene: TRBV18; CDR3 DNA: TGTGCCAGTCCGGTGTGGGGGAACACCGGGGAGCTGTTTTTT; CDR3 protein: CASPVWGNTGELFF
clone size: NA; J gene: TRBJ2-2; D gene: NA; V gene: TRBV4-3; CDR3 DNA: TGCGCCAGCAGCCAAGATTACGGGGACCCGTCGAACACCGGGGAGCTGTTTTTT; CDR3 protein: CASSQDYGDPSNTGELFF
clone size: NA; J gene: TRBJ1-2; D gene: TRBD1; V gene: TRBV7-9; CDR3 DNA: TGTGCCAGCAGCTTAAGGGACAGGGGAATGTTGGACTATGGCTACACCTTC; CDR3 protein: CASSLRDRGMLDYGYTF
clone size: NA; J gene: TRBJ1-1; D gene: NA; V gene: TRBV29-1; CDR3 DNA: TGCAGCGTTGATAGCGTCGGAGGGAACACTGAAGCTTTCTTT; CDR3 protein: CSVDSVGGNTEAFF
clone size: NA; J gene: TRBJ2-7; D gene: NA; V gene: TRBV4-3; CDR3 DNA: TGCGCCAGCAGCCAAGATTTGGATGTCTACGAGCAGTACTTC; CDR3 protein: CASSQDLDVYEQYF
clone size: NA; J gene: TRBJ1-2; D gene: NA; V gene: TRBV6-6; CDR3 DNA: TGTGCCAGCACGGGGCTAGCTAACTATGGCTACACCTTC; CDR3 protein: CASTGLANYGYTF
clone size: NA; J gene: TRBJ1-2; D gene: NA; V gene: TRBV7-8; CDR3 DNA: TGTGCCAGCAGCTTAGAGCAAAGGGTAGCCGGCTACACCTTC; CDR3 protein: CASSLEQRVAGYTF
clone size: NA; J gene: TRBJ2-7; D gene: NA; V gene: TRBV10-3; CDR3 DNA: TGTGCCATCAGTCAGGTGGTGGGGCCCTCCTACGAGCAGTACTTC; CDR3 protein: CAISQVVGPSYEQYF
clone size: NA; J gene: TRBJ2-3; D gene: NA; V gene: TRBV14; CDR3 DNA: TGTGCCAGCAGCCAACCTAAAACAGGTGGGACGCAGTATTTT; CDR3 protein: CASSQPKTGGTQYF